A selection of T cell receptor beta chains follows, all from one sample in a study of T-cell memory formation after mild COVID-19. Each CDR3 protein is one row after TCRdb ran MiXCR on the 5' RACE reads. Counted here are around 250,000 distinct CDR3 sequences, roughly 10% occurring once; the ten biggest clones make up 20% to 25%. The sample comprised PBMCs or a T cell subset sorted from them (not recorded which). These TCRs come from a man aged 18 to 35 who had mild COVID-19 (a few samples of this study predate the infection). Cell type and time point are not known. CDR3s include the opening cysteine and the closing phenylalanine or tryptophan. The D gene is left open where the match is weak. Some rows mark clone size as missing; the rest say once, few, many or name a class of expanded clone.

D gene | CDR3 length | J gene | V gene | clone size | CDR3 protein | CDR3 DNA
NA | 14 | TRBJ1-5 | TRBV6-2/TRBV6-3 | few | CASSWSGGRQPQHF | TGTGCCAGCAGCTGGAGCGGGGGCAGGCAGCCCCAGCATTTT
NA | 15 | TRBJ1-6 | TRBV15 | NA | CATSREVTDNSPLHF | TGTGCCACCAGCAGAGAAGTAACGGATAATTCACCCCTCCACTTT
TRBD1 | 15 | TRBJ2-5 | TRBV25-1 | NA | CASSTGTESQETQYF | TGTGCCAGCAGTACCGGGACAGAGTCACAAGAGACCCAGTACTTC
NA | 19 | TRBJ1-6 | TRBV15 | few | CATSRDLLAGALYNSPLHF | TGTGCCACCAGCAGAGATCTATTGGCAGGGGCCCTCTATAATTCACCCCTCCACTTT
NA | 14 | TRBJ2-1 | TRBV4-1 | NA | CASSQEGVTLEQFF | TGCGCCAGCAGCCAAGAAGGGGTCACCTTAGAGCAGTTCTTC
NA | 15 | TRBJ2-6 | TRBV12-3/TRBV12-4 | many | CASSLFNPGANVLTF | TGTGCCAGCAGTTTATTCAACCCCGGGGCCAACGTCCTGACTTTC
NA | 15 | TRBJ2-1 | TRBV7-6 | many | CASSSPGSGSNEQFF | TGTGCCAGCAGCTCACCAGGGTCGGGGAGCAATGAGCAGTTCTTC
NA | 13 | TRBJ2-5 | TRBV4-3 | many | CASSPGRGETQYF | TGCGCCAGCAGCCCAGGGAGGGGGGAGACCCAGTACTTC
NA | 13 | TRBJ1-2 | TRBV25-1 | few | CASSDQQVYGYTF | TGTGCCAGCAGTGACCAACAGGTCTATGGCTACACCTTC
NA | 12 | TRBJ2-3 | TRBV4-1 | many | CASSQEWNTQYF | TGCGCCAGCAGCCAAGAGTGGAATACGCAGTATTTT
NA | 14 | TRBJ1-3 | TRBV12-3/TRBV12-4 | NA | CASTWGVSGNTIYF | TGTGCCAGCACCTGGGGGGTTTCTGGAAACACCATATATTTT
NA | 15 | TRBJ2-7 | TRBV4-3 | NA | CASSSRQHSSYEQYF | TGCGCCAGCAGCTCCCGACAGCACAGCTCCTACGAGCAGTACTTC
NA | 14 | TRBJ2-4 | TRBV7-2 | few | CASRQDLAKNIQYF | TGTGCCAGCAGACAGGATTTAGCCAAAAACATTCAGTACTTC
NA | 13 | TRBJ1-1 | TRBV4-2 | few | CASSQDRFAEAFF | TGTGCCAGCAGCCAAGACCGTTTCGCTGAAGCTTTCTTT
NA | 13 | TRBJ2-7 | TRBV7-2 | many | CASSPRSRTEQYF | TGTGCCAGCAGCCCTCGGAGCCGAACTGAGCAGTACTTC
TRBD2 | 16 | TRBJ2-3 | TRBV12-3/TRBV12-4 | NA | CASSFGRGVRADTQYF | TGTGCCAGCAGTTTTGGACGGGGGGTAAGGGCAGATACGCAGTATTTT
NA | 12 | TRBJ2-1 | TRBV18 | NA | CASSVGANEQFF | TGTGCCAGCTCCGTAGGGGCAAATGAGCAGTTCTTC
TRBD2 | 16 | TRBJ2-3 | TRBV28 | NA | CASSLIAGGLTDTQYF | TGTGCCAGCAGCCTCATAGCGGGGGGACTCACAGATACGCAGTATTTT
NA | 11 | TRBJ2-5 | TRBV7-6 | NA | CASSPPGAQYF | TGTGCCAGCAGCCCGCCTGGGGCCCAGTACTTC
NA | 16 | TRBJ1-2 | TRBV5-1 | NA | CASSGRAGPENYGYTF | TGCGCCAGCAGCGGCCGTGCAGGGCCGGAAAACTATGGCTACACCTTC
NA | 15 | TRBJ2-7 | TRBV18 | few | CASSQGDFRPYEQYF | TGTGCCAGCTCACAAGGGGATTTTAGGCCCTACGAGCAGTACTTC
NA | 17 | TRBJ1-2 | TRBV4-1 | few | CASSQVMSTEWGYGYTF | TGCGCCAGCAGCCAAGTCATGTCGACAGAATGGGGCTATGGCTACACCTTC
TRBD2 | 14 | TRBJ2-7 | TRBV12-3/TRBV12-4 | NA | CASRKTSGGYEQYF | TGTGCCAGCAGAAAGACTAGCGGGGGCTACGAGCAGTACTTC
NA | 15 | TRBJ1-3 | TRBV6-5 | NA | CASKPGLQTGNTIYF | TGTGCCAGCAAACCGGGGCTACAAACCGGAAACACCATATATTTT
NA | 14 | TRBJ2-7 | TRBV5-1 | many | CASSLVGDNYEQYF | TGCGCCAGCAGCTTGGTAGGGGACAACTACGAGCAGTACTTC
NA | 13 | TRBJ1-1 | TRBV6-5 | few | CASSRVQNTEAFF | TGTGCCAGCAGCCGGGTGCAGAACACTGAAGCTTTCTTT
NA | 14 | TRBJ1-1 | TRBV7-2 | few | CASSSQGAHTEAFF | TGTGCCAGCAGCTCCCAGGGAGCACACACTGAAGCTTTCTTT
NA | 13 | TRBJ2-1 | TRBV7-9 | NA | CASSFLAYNEQFF | TGTGCCAGCAGTTTTCTAGCGTACAATGAGCAGTTCTTC
NA | 14 | TRBJ2-7 | TRBV12-3/TRBV12-4 | many | CASSIQGSEREQYF | TGTGCCAGCAGCATACAGGGATCTGAGCGCGAGCAGTACTTC
TRBD2 | 15 | TRBJ2-3 | TRBV4-2 | NA | CASSVSGGAGDTQYF | TGTGCCAGCAGCGTTAGCGGGGGGGCCGGAGATACGCAGTATTTT
NA | 15 | TRBJ1-1 | TRBV12-3/TRBV12-4 | NA | CASSNGGGRYTEAFF | TGTGCCAGCAGTAACGGCGGGGGCCGATACACTGAAGCTTTCTTT
NA | 14 | TRBJ1-1 | TRBV2 | NA | CASQSGAGWTEAFF | TGTGCCAGCCAAAGCGGGGCGGGGTGGACTGAAGCTTTCTTT
TRBD2 | 15 | TRBJ2-1 | TRBV7-3 | many | CASSPTSGGLNEQFF | TGTGCCAGCAGCCCGACTAGCGGGGGGCTAAATGAGCAGTTCTTC
NA | 12 | TRBJ1-4 | TRBV9 | few | CASSAEGEKLFF | TGTGCCAGCAGCGCAGAGGGGGAAAAACTGTTTTTT
NA | 15 | TRBJ1-2 | TRBV9 | NA | CASSADSSVNYGYTF | TGTGCCAGCAGCGCGGACAGCTCTGTTAACTATGGCTACACCTTC
TRBD2 | 16 | TRBJ2-2 | TRBV11-2 | few | CASSRLAGTDTGELFF | TGTGCCAGCAGCCGACTAGCGGGGACCGACACCGGGGAGCTGTTTTTT
TRBD2 | 15 | TRBJ2-3 | TRBV20-1 | few | CSAMGRRGDTDTQYF | TGCAGTGCGATGGGGCGGCGGGGGGACACAGATACGCAGTATTTT
TRBD1 | 13 | TRBJ1-2 | TRBV6-1 | NA | CASSPTGGSGYTF | TGTGCCAGCAGTCCGACAGGGGGGTCTGGCTACACCTTC
NA | 13 | TRBJ1-1 | TRBV9 | few | CASSVEGNTEAFF | TGTGCCAGCAGCGTAGAGGGAAACACTGAAGCTTTCTTT
TRBD2 | 15 | TRBJ2-5 | TRBV5-1 | few | CASSRGSGDQETQYF | TGCGCCAGCAGCAGGGGTAGCGGGGACCAAGAGACCCAGTACTTC
NA | 14 | TRBJ1-3 | TRBV6-5 | few | CASSQEAAYVTIYF | TGTGCCAGCAGTCAGGAGGCTGCGTATGTCACCATATATTTT
TRBD2 | 14 | TRBJ2-2 | TRBV5-1 | few | CASSSGLASGELFF | TGCGCCAGCAGCTCGGGACTAGCCTCCGGGGAGCTGTTTTTT
NA | 12 | TRBJ2-5 | TRBV6-2/TRBV6-3 | many | CASSYSTETQYF | TGTGCCAGCAGTTACTCGACAGAGACCCAGTACTTC
NA | 15 | TRBJ2-3 | TRBV9 | NA | CASSVGASQADTQYF | TGTGCCAGCAGCGTGGGGGCTTCTCAGGCAGATACGCAGTATTTT
NA | 13 | TRBJ1-2 | TRBV6-5 | few | CASSYNRYYGYTF | TGTGCCAGCAGTTACAACCGCTACTATGGCTACACCTTC
TRBD2 | 14 | TRBJ2-5 | TRBV7-2 | few | CASSPSGAQETQYF | TGTGCCAGCAGCCCTAGCGGGGCACAAGAGACCCAGTACTTC
NA | 14 | TRBJ2-3 | TRBV4-2 | many | CASSQEGVTDTQYF | TGTGCCAGCAGCCAGGAAGGGGTCACAGATACGCAGTATTTT
TRBD1 | 14 | TRBJ1-2 | TRBV5-5 | few | CASREGQGDYGYTF | TGTGCCAGCAGGGAAGGACAGGGGGACTATGGCTACACCTTC
NA | 16 | TRBJ2-5 | TRBV7-3 | NA | CASSLNGNIYQETQYF | TGTGCCAGCAGCTTAAATGGTAACATTTACCAAGAGACCCAGTACTTC
TRBD1 | 13 | TRBJ2-7 | TRBV5-1 | NA | CASSWGQVSEQYF | TGCGCCAGCAGCTGGGGACAGGTCTCCGAGCAGTACTTC
NA | 12 | TRBJ2-5 | TRBV10-3 | few | CATTGGQETQYF | TGTGCCACCACCGGAGGACAAGAGACCCAGTACTTC
NA | 17 | TRBJ1-4 | TRBV7-9 | NA | CASSLALGRISNEKLFF | TGTGCCAGCAGCTTAGCGCTTGGACGGATTTCGAATGAAAAACTGTTTTTT
TRBD2 | 16 | TRBJ2-5 | TRBV4-2 | NA | CASSLGTSGLQETQYF | TGTGCCAGCAGCCTAGGGACTAGCGGACTCCAAGAGACCCAGTACTTC
NA | 14 | TRBJ1-6 | TRBV12-3/TRBV12-4 | few | CASSPRARDSPLHF | TGTGCCAGCTCCCCTAGGGCAAGGGATTCACCCCTCCACTTT
NA | 16 | TRBJ2-5 | TRBV5-1 | NA | CASSLVGGGAQETQYF | TGCGCCAGCAGCTTGGTCGGGGGCGGGGCCCAAGAGACCCAGTACTTC
TRBD1 | 14 | TRBJ2-1 | TRBV5-1 | NA | CASRLNRGGNEQFF | TGCGCCAGCAGACTTAACAGGGGCGGGAATGAGCAGTTCTTC